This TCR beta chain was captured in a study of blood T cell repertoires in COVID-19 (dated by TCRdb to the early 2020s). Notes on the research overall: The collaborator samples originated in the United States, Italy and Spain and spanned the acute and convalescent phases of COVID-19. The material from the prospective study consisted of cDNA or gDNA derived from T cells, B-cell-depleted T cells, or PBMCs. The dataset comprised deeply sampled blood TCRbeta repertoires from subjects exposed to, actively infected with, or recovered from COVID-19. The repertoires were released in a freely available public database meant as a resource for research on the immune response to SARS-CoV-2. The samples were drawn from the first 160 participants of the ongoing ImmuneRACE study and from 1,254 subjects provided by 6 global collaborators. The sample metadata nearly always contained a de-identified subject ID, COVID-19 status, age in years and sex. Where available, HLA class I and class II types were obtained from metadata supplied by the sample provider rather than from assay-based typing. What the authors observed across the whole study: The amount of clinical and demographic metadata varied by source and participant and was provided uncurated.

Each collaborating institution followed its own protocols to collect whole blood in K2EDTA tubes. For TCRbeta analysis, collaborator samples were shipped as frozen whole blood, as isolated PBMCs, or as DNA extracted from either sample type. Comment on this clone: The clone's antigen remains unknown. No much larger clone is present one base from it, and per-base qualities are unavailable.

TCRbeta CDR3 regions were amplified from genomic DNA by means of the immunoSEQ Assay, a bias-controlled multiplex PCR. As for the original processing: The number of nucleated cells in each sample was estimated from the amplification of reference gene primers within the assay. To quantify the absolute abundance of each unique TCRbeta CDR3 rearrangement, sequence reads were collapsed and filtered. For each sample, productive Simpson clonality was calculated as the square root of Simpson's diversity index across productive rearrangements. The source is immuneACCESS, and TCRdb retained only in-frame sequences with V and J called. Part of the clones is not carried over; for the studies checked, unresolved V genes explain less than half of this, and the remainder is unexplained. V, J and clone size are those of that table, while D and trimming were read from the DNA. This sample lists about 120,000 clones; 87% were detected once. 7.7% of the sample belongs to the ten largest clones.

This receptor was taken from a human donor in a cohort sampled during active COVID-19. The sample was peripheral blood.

The DNA is TGTGCCAGCAGCTTAGGTCAGGGGTCAGATACGCAGTATTTT. Its translation is CASSLGQGSDTQYF. The rearranged segments are TRBV7-3 and TRBJ2-3, and perhaps TRBD1 as D gene, on 6 matching bases. Taken from cysteine to phenylalanine, the CDR3 has 14 residues. Only the CDR3 part of the read is kept: 42 bases, read in frame from the first base. Sequences SGHTA (CDR1) and FQGTGA (CDR2) are obtained from the germline V gene. V is shortened by 2 bases, J by 4 bases, and the region joining them spans 10 bases.